The subject of this entry is one T cell receptor (beta chain). The record originates from a study of blood T cell repertoires in COVID-19. Study at large: Acute and convalescent COVID-19 specimens originated in the United States, Italy and Spain.

Seattle's enrolled individuals joined amid active infection and were then monitored longitudinally. The CDR3 covers 14 residues. CDR1 and CDR2 (germline): SGHTA, FQGNSA. The V and J ends lost 3 bases and 0 bases, in that order; junction bases with no gene match: 2. Method: immunoSEQ multiplex PCR; TCRdb's copy keeps in-frame clones and lacks some. The sample lists 200,000 to 250,000 clones, approximately 85% occurring once. The sample was peripheral blood. The V and J genes are TRBV7-2 and TRBJ2-7; 7 nucleotides match TRBD1. This sequence originates from an elderly woman with COVID-19, enrolled during active disease. CDR3 loop: CASSLDRNSYEQYF. The CDR3 bases are TGTGCCAGCAGCTTGGACAGGAACTCCTACGAGCAGTACTTC.